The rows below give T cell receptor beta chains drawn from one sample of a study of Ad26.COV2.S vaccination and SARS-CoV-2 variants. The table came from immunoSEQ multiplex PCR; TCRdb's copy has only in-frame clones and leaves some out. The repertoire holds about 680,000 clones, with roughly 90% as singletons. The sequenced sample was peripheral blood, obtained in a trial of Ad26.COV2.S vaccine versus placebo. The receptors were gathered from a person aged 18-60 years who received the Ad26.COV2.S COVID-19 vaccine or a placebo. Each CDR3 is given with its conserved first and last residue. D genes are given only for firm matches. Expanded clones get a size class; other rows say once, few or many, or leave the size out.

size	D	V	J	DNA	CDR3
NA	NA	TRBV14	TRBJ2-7	TGTGCCAGCAGCTGGAATTCCTACGAGCAGTACTTC	CASSWNSYEQYF
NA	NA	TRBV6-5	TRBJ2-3	TGTGCCAGCAGCGTTCGGTCGGGTACGCAGTATTTT	CASSVRSGTQYF
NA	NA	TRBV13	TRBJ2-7	TGTGCCAGCAGCTTGGGGATTCTAGGCTACGAGCAGTACTTC	CASSLGILGYEQYF
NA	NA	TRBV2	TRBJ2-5	TGTGCCAGCAGTGCCCGGGTCCAAGAGACCCAGTACTTC	CASSARVQETQYF
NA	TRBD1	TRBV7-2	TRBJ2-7	TGTGCCAGCAGTCGTAGCACCTCAGGGGGAAATCCCTACGAGCAGTACTTC	CASSRSTSGGNPYEQYF
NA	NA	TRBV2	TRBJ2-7	TGTGCCAACGCCCGGGGGACCTACGAGCAGTACTTC	CANARGTYEQYF
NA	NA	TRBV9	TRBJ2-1	TGTGCCAGCAGCTCGGCGTATGAGCAGTTCTTC	CASSSAYEQFF
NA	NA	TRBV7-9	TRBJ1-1	TGTGCCAGCAGCTTCGAGGGGGTCACTGAAGCTTTCTTT	CASSFEGVTEAFF
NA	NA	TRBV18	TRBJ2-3	TGTGCCAGCTCACCGGAGGGACCGGGACCCTATAGCACAGATACGCAGTATTTT	CASSPEGPGPYSTDTQYF
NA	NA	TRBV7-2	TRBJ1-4	TGTGCCAGCAGCTTCAGGCTGGGAGCTAATGAAAAACTGTTTTTT	CASSFRLGANEKLFF
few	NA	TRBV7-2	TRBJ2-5	TGTGCCAGCAGCTTTAAGGCGGGGCAAGAGACCCAGTACTTC	CASSFKAGQETQYF
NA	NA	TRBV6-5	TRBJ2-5	TGTGCCAGCAGTAGATCGACAGGCCAAGAGACCCAGTACTTC	CASSRSTGQETQYF
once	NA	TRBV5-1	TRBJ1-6	TGCGCCAGCAGCTTGGAACAGGCCAATAATTCACCCCTCCACTTT	CASSLEQANNSPLHF
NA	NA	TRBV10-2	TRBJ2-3	TGCGCCAGCAGTTGGGGGGAGAGCACAGATACGCAGTATTTT	CASSWGESTDTQYF
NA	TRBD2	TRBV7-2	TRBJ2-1	TGTGCCAGCAGCTTAGATGGGCTAGCGGGGACCTACAATGAGCAGTTCTTC	CASSLDGLAGTYNEQFF
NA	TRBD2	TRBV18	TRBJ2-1	TGTGCCAGCTCAGGTGGACTAGAAACCGATGAGCAGTTCTTC	CASSGGLETDEQFF
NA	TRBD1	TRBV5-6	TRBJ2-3	TGTGCCAGCCGGGACAGGGGAGGGACAGATACGCAGTATTTT	CASRDRGGTDTQYF
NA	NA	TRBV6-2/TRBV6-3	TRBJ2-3	TGTGCCAGCAGTTACGCCTTGACACTAACAGATACGCAGTATTTT	CASSYALTLTDTQYF
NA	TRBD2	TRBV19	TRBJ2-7	TGTGCCAGTAGTATAAGGCAGGGAGGGGTCTACGAGCAGTACTTC	CASSIRQGGVYEQYF
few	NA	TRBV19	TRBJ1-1	TGTGCCAGTAGTGGGACGAGGGAGACTGAAGCTTTCTTT	CASSGTRETEAFF
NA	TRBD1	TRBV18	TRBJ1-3	TGTGCCAGCTCACCAGGGACAGGATACTCTGGAAACACCATATATTTT	CASSPGTGYSGNTIYF
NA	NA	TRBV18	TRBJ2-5	TGTGCCAGCTCACCACCGTTTTCGGGAAGGGAGACCCAGTACTTC	CASSPPFSGRETQYF
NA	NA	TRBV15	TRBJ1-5	TGTGCCACCAGCAGAGATCAATCAGGACTTAGCAATCAGCCCCAGCATTTT	CATSRDQSGLSNQPQHF
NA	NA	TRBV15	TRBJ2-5	TGTGCCACCAGCAAGACAGCTCAAGAGACCCAGTACTTC	CATSKTAQETQYF
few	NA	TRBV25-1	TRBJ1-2	TGTGCCAGCAGTGAATCCGAGACCAACTATGGCTACACCTTC	CASSESETNYGYTF
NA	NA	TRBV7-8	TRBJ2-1	TGTGCCAGCAGCTTAAACCAATACAATGAGCAGTTCTTC	CASSLNQYNEQFF
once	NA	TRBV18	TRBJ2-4	TGTGCCAGCTCACCACCGTCAGGGCTCAACATTCAGTACTTC	CASSPPSGLNIQYF
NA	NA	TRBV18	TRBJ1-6	TGTGCCAGCTCACCACTCGGGGGGGTTTCACCCCTCCACTTT	CASSPLGGVSPLHF
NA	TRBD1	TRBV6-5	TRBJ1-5	TGTGCCAGCAGACGGACAGGGTTTAGCAATCAGCCCCAGCATTTT	CASRRTGFSNQPQHF
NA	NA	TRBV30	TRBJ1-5	TGTGCCTGGAGTGTTCGGGGTGATCAGCCCCAGCATTTT	CAWSVRGDQPQHF
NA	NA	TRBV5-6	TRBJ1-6	TGTGCCAGCAGCCCTTCCTATGGCCCGGTCACGTCACCCCTCCACTTT	CASSPSYGPVTSPLHF
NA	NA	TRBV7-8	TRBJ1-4	TGTGCCAGCAGCTCAGGACAGACCATAAATGAAAAACTGTTTTTT	CASSSGQTINEKLFF
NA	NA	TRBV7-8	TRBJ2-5	TGTGCCAGCAGCTTACCGGACGGCGGGGAGACCCAGTACTTC	CASSLPDGGETQYF
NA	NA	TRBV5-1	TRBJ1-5	TGCGCCAGCAGCCCCGACTATGGCAATCAGCCCCAGCATTTT	CASSPDYGNQPQHF
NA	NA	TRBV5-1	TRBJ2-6	TGCGCCAGCAGCTTGGGACGTTTTGCTGGGGCCAACGTCCTGACTTTC	CASSLGRFAGANVLTF
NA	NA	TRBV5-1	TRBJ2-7	TGCGCCAGCAGCTTGGCCTCAGGGAACTACGAGCAGTACTTC	CASSLASGNYEQYF
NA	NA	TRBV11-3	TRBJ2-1	TGTGCCAGCAGCCAAGACGGGGAATCCTACAATGAGCAGTTCTTC	CASSQDGESYNEQFF
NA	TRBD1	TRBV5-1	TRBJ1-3	TGCGCCAGCAGCTCCGGGACAGGGGGCTCTCGCTCTGGAAACACCATATATTTT	CASSSGTGGSRSGNTIYF
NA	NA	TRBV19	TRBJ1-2	TGTGCCAGTAGTATCACGGAATTTAATGGCTACACCTTC	CASSITEFNGYTF
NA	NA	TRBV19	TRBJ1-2	TGTGCCAGTACCCCCGGACAGACCTATGGCTACACCTTC	CASTPGQTYGYTF
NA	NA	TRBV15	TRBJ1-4	TGTGCCACCAGCAGACTACCGACAGCTGAAAATGAAAAACTGTTTTTT	CATSRLPTAENEKLFF
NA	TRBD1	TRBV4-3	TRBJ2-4	TGCGCCAGCAGCCAATACACCGGGACAGGGAGAAACATTCAGTACTTC	CASSQYTGTGRNIQYF
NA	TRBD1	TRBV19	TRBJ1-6	TGTGCCAGTAGTAAAACTTCGGACAGGGGGATGAATACTAGGTATTCACCCCTCCACTTT	CASSKTSDRGMNTRYSPLHF
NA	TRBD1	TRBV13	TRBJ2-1	TGTGCCAGCAGCTCACCGGGACAGGGCCATGAGCAGTTCTTC	CASSSPGQGHEQFF
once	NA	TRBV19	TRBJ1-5	TGTGCCAGTAGTATAGATCGAGGGGCCGGCAATCAGCCCCAGCATTTT	CASSIDRGAGNQPQHF
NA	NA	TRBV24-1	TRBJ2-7	TGTGCCACCAGTGATGGCGTATCCTACGAGCAGTACTTC	CATSDGVSYEQYF
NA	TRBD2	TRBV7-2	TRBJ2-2	TGTGCCAGCAGCTTATGGGCTCCAGCGGGGGCTAAGAACACCGGGGAGCTGTTTTTT	CASSLWAPAGAKNTGELFF
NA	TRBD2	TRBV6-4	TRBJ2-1	TGTGCCAGCAGTGTTTCTAGCGGGAGAAATGAGCAGTTCTTC	CASSVSSGRNEQFF
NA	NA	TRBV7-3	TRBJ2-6	TGTGCCAGCAGCTCCGGGCCGTTCTCTGGGGCCAACGTCCTGACTTTC	CASSSGPFSGANVLTF
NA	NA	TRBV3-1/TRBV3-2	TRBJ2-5	TGTGCCAGCAGCCAAGGCCCGGGGAAGACCCAGTACTTC	CASSQGPGKTQYF
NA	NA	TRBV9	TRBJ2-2	TGTGCCAGCAGCGTAGCGCCACCGAACACCGGGGAGCTGTTTTTT	CASSVAPPNTGELFF
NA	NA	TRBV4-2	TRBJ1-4	TGTGCCAGCAGCCAGGGACTTGCAACTAATGAAAAACTGTTTTTT	CASSQGLATNEKLFF
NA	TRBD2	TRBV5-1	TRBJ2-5	TGCGCCAGCAGCACGGGACTAGATCGGCAGACCCAGTACTTC	CASSTGLDRQTQYF
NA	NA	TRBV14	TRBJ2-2	TGTGCCAGCTTGGAGGGCTTGGGAGAGACCGGGGAGCTGTTTTTT	CASLEGLGETGELFF
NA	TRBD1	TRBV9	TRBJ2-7	TGTGCCAGCAGCGATCCGGGACAGGGGCCCCAAAGCTCCTACGAGCAGTACTTC	CASSDPGQGPQSSYEQYF